The source of this T cell receptor beta chain is a study of metastatic and nonmetastatic thyroid tumors. Study context: Repertoires were compared across blood and tumor or nodule tissue from malignant and benign thyroid patients.

The V gene's germline CDR1 is SQVTM and CDR2 ANQGSEA. The CDR3 spans 13 residues. The V and J ends lost 7 bases and 6 bases respectively, with 18 bases between them. Study-level findings and limits: Significantly greater TCR beta diversity was reportedly found in malignant thyroid tumors than in benign nodules (in blood and tumor).

Original data processing: A papillary thyroid cancer distant-metastasis classifier was built from CDR3 differences across clinicopathological groups. Using MiXCR, TCRdb re-called clones from the PCR reads. For this entry, the V and J calls and clone size follow TCRdb and not the study's own pipeline. Of over 30,000 clones listed, approximately 15% were seen once; the top ten hold around a fifth. Until they underwent thyroid surgery, no patient had received any treatment. This clone was counted at least ten times. Its antigen is undetermined. Other DNA sequences of this sample code for an identical CDR3.

The TCR comes from a male donor with papillary thyroid cancer or a benign thyroid nodule (not recorded which). Some clones in this sample may be carry-over from other donors' samples. The chain carries TRBV29-1 and TRBJ1-1; tentative D call: TRBD1 (5 bases). The sequenced material came from blood. The CDR3 loop reads CSGRTNLGAEAFF. The CDR3 DNA is TGCAGCGGCAGAACAAACCTGGGGGCTGAAGCTTTCTTT. The whole variable domain, remainder taken from reference TRBV29-1 and TRBJ1-1, is SAVISQKPSRDICQRGTSLTIQCQVDSQVTMMFWYRQQPGQSLTLIATANQGSEATYESGFVIDKFPISRPNLTFSTLTVSNMSPEDSSIYLCSGRTNLGAEAFFGQGTRLTVV.